One and the same sample provided the 20 T cell receptor beta chains below, sequenced in a study of T cell repertoires in cytomegalovirus infection. TCRdb ran MiXCR on the reads and lists one entry per CDR3 protein. The sample consists of about 140,000 distinct CDR3 sequences, under 8.5% of them appearing once. Specimen: PBMCs. The source of these receptors is a human donor in good health (CMV status not recorded). Some clones in this sample may be carry-over from other donors' samples.

This clonotype was counted many times. The genes are TRBV7-8 and TRBJ2-4; weak D call: TRBD2 (5 bases). Germline CDR1 SGHVS, CDR2 FQNEAQ. V dropped 1 base and J dropped 0 bases, with 16 bases sitting between them. The CDR3 length is 18 residues. As DNA, the CDR3 is TGTGCCAGCAGCTTAGGGGGATTCAGAGGGTTAGCCAAAAACATTCAGTACTTC. This translates into CASSLGGFRGLAKNIQYF.

This clonotype was observed at least ten times. This chain joins TRBV7-2 and TRBJ1-5; D not resolved. CDR1 SGHTA and CDR2 FQGNSA come from the germline V gene. The CDR3 is 15 amino acids. V was shortened by 2 bases and J by 2 bases, with 10 bases between the two germline ends. CDR3 loop: CASSLLSGGNQPQHF. CDR3 nucleotide sequence: TGTGCCAGCAGCTTACTAAGTGGTGGCAATCAGCCCCAGCATTTT.

This clonotype appeared many times. V and J are TRBV7-9 and TRBJ2-2, with 10 bases fitting TRBD2. This CDR3 region has 16 residues. The germline CDR1 and CDR2 sequences are SEHNR and FQNEAQ (reference sequence). Trimming took 5 bases from V and 3 from J; bases not matched to a gene: 6. The CDR3 bases are TGTGCCAGCAGCCCCACTAGCGGGGCCTACACCGGGGAGCTGTTTTTT. It specifies CASSPTSGAYTGELFF. The full variable domain, rest sourced from reference TRBV7-9 and TRBJ2-2, is DTGVSQNPRHKITKRGQNVTFRCDPISEHNRLYWYRQTLGQGPEFLTYFQNEAQLEKSRLLSDRFSAERPKGSFSTLEIQRTEQGDSAMYLCASSPTSGAYTGELFFGEGSRLTVL.

This clonotype was seen many times. The chain joins TRBV6-5 to TRBJ1-3; D call uncertain. Germline lookup yields CDR1 MNHEY and CDR2 SVGAGI. Between the trimmed V and J ends, which lost 2 bases and 5 bases, there was a span of 16 bases. The CDR3 runs to 16 residues. This CDR3 reads CASSYTGHPSRNTIYF. In DNA, the CDR3 is TGTGCCAGCAGTTACACGGGCCATCCTTCAAGAAACACCATATATTTT.

The chain joins TRBV7-8 to TRBJ2-5; 7 bases line up with TRBD2. Trimming at V came to 5 bases and at J to 7 bases, leaving 10 bases not matched to a gene. The length of the CDR3 is 14 residues. Germline values: CDR1 SGHVS, CDR2 FQNEAQ. This chain's CDR3 is CASSPQRGPGTQYF. CDR3 nucleotides: TGTGCCAGCAGCCCGCAGCGGGGCCCGGGGACCCAGTACTTC. Complete variable domain (other parts from reference TRBV7-8 and TRBJ2-5): GAGVSQSPRYKVAKRGQDVALRCDPISGHVSLFWYQQALGQGPEFLTYFQNEAQLDKSGLPSDRFFAERPEGSVSTLKIQRTQQEDSAVYLCASSPQRGPGTQYFGPGTRLLVL.

This clonotype has at least ten counts. This chain's CDR3 is CASSAGRDRSNQPQHF. In DNA, the CDR3 is TGTGCCAGCAGTGCCGGCAGGGACAGAAGCAATCAGCCCCAGCATTTT. V and J are TRBV2 and TRBJ1-5, with TRBD1 matching over 7 bases. Per germline, CDR1 SNHLY and CDR2 FYNNEI. Trimming removed 4 bases from V and 1 base from J; junction bases left unmatched: 7. This CDR3 contains 16 residues.

This clonotype was seen repeatedly, ten times or more. The rearrangement joins TRBV7-8 to TRBJ2-5, with 8 bases lining up with TRBD2. CDR3 length: 15 amino acids. The germline V gene encodes CDR1 SGHVS and CDR2 FQNEAQ. Trimming removed 1 base from V and 3 bases from J; junction bases left unmatched: 4. This chain's CDR3 is CASSLGGTRKETQYF. CDR3 nucleotide sequence: TGTGCCAGCAGCTTAGGGGGGACTAGAAAAGAGACCCAGTACTTC.

There are a few counts of this clonotype. The chain has TRBV30 and TRBJ2-3, with D hard to call. The CDR3 length is 12 residues. CDR1 and CDR2 (germline): GTSNPN, SVGIG (reference sequence). V was cut by 3 bases and J by 5 bases, with 9 bases left in between. CDR3 residues: CAWRPGGDTQYF. The CDR3, as DNA: TGTGCCTGGAGACCCGGCGGAGATACGCAGTATTTT.

This clonotype appeared many times. The chain combines TRBV11-2 with TRBJ1-2; D remains ambiguous. This CDR3 spans 15 amino acids. V was pared by 5 bases and J by 4 bases, with 17 bases between. Per germline, CDR1 SGHAT and CDR2 FQNNGV. The CDR3 protein is CASSRDPTKSYGYTF. The DNA of the CDR3 is TGTGCCAGCAGCCGCGACCCTACAAAATCCTATGGCTACACCTTC.

This clonotype came up many times. This chain links TRBV7-2 with TRBJ2-3, with D unresolved. CDR1 is SGHTA and CDR2 is FQGNSA in the germline V gene. Trimming left V 5 bases short and J 1 base short, with 13 bases between. This CDR3 region has 15 residues. Here the CDR3 DNA reads TGTGCCAGCAGCCCACTGAGGACGGGCACAGATACGCAGTATTTT. Translated, it gives CASSPLRTGTDTQYF.

In this sample, this clonotype turned up many times. V gene TRBV5-4 combines with J gene TRBJ1-1; possibly TRBD1 for D (6 bases). CDR3 length: 13 residues. Germline V gives CDR1 SGHNT, CDR2 YYREEE (reference sequence). The V end was cut by 0 bases, the J end by 7 bases, with 10 bases between. The chain's CDR3 is CASSLAGVGEAFF. CDR3 in DNA: TGTGCCAGCAGCTTGGCAGGGGTGGGTGAAGCTTTCTTT.

This clonotype came up many times. The chain uses TRBV29-1 and TRBJ1-2; D is possibly TRBD1 (5 bases). The CDR3 is 14 residues long. The germline gives CDR1 SQVTM, CDR2 ANQGSEA. V was trimmed by 0 bases and J by 8 bases, leaving 16 bases between them. The CDR3 DNA sequence: TGCAGCGTTGAAGATGGGACCTCTATAGGGGGCTACACCTTC. It codes for CSVEDGTSIGGYTF.

This clonotype was seen ten or more times. V and J are TRBV7-8 and TRBJ2-2; 8 bases agree with TRBD1. Germline V gene data show CDR1 as SGHVS and CDR2 as FQNEAQ. With 5 bases clipped from V and 4 bases from J, the junction kept 6 bases outside the gene matches. This CDR3 has 15 amino acids. The CDR3 nucleotides read TGTGCCAGCAGCCGAAGGACAGGGCCCACCGGGGAGCTGTTTTTT. Its translation is CASSRRTGPTGELFF.

This clonotype was seen only a few times. In DNA form, the CDR3 reads TGTGCCAGCAGCCCACACGGGATGAACACTGAAGCTTTCTTT. It codes for CASSPHGMNTEAFF. The V and J genes are TRBV7-2 and TRBJ1-1; D is uncertain. Germline CDR1 is SGHTA and CDR2 is FQGNSA. V was trimmed by 5 bases and J by 0 bases, leaving 10 bases between them. This CDR3 has 14 residues.

This clonotype was recorded at least ten times. V gene TRBV7-2 combines with J gene TRBJ2-1; D possibly corresponds to TRBD1 (5 bases). The CDR3 extends over 13 amino acids. Germline V gives CDR1 SGHTA, CDR2 FQGNSA. Trimming took 5 bases from V and 6 from J, leaving 11 bases between them. CDR3 coding DNA: TGTGCCAGCAGCCTACAGGACATCAATGAGCAGTTCTTC. This codes for CASSLQDINEQFF.

This clonotype was recorded at least ten times. The chain combines TRBV7-2 with TRBJ1-5; 11 bases are shared with TRBD1. This CDR3 is built from 15 residues. Germline V gene lookup returns CDR1 SGHTA and CDR2 FQGNSA. V lost 5 bases, J lost 6 bases, and 6 bases stayed unmatched. Written as DNA, the CDR3 is TGTGCCAGCAGCGATCGGACAGGGGGCGGTCAGCCCCAGCATTTT. Residues: CASSDRTGGGQPQHF.

This clonotype was seen a handful of times. The rearrangement joins TRBV5-1 to TRBJ2-5; possibly TRBD2 for D (7 bases). Germline lookup yields CDR1 SGHRS and CDR2 YFSETQ. The CDR3 loop spans 15 amino acids. Trimming stripped 6 bases from V and 5 bases from J, with 20 bases between. CDR3 sequence reads: CASTLLGGARETQYF. The DNA for the CDR3 is TGCGCCAGCACCCTGCTGGGGGGGGCCAGGGAGACCCAGTACTTC. Looking up the rest from reference TRBV5-1 and TRBJ2-5 gives the full variable domain: KAGVTQTPRYLIKTRGQQVTLSCSPISGHRSVSWYQQTPGQGLQFLFEYFSETQRNKGNFPGRFSGRQFSNSRSEMNVSTLELGDSALYLCASTLLGGARETQYFGPGTRLLVL.

Many counts were recorded for this clonotype. As DNA, the CDR3 is TGTGCCAGCAGCCAAGATCCGACCCTTGGGTTACGAAACACCATATATTTT. Its translation: CASSQDPTLGLRNTIYF. The chain has TRBV14 and TRBJ1-3, with D unresolved. The CDR3 is 17 amino acids. The V end lost 0 bases, the J end lost 5 bases, and 17 bases lay between the germline ends. Germline V gene sequence: CDR1 SGHDN, CDR2 FVKESK. Together with reference TRBV14 and TRBJ1-3, the CDR3 gives the full variable domain: EAGVTQFPSHSVIEKGQTVTLRCDPISGHDNLYWYRRVMGKEIKFLLHFVKESKQDESGMPNNRFLAERTGGTYSTLKVQPAELEDSGVYFCASSQDPTLGLRNTIYFGEGSWLTVV.

This clonotype was observed at least ten times. V usage is TRBV12-3 or TRBV12-4 and J usage is TRBJ1-1, with D perhaps matching TRBD1 (5 bases). Trimming pared 3 bases from V and 0 bases from J, leaving 8 bases between. The CDR3 sequence is 14 residues long. CDR3 bases: TGTGCCAGCAGTTTGGGGGGTATGAACACTGAAGCTTTCTTT. Encoded protein: CASSLGGMNTEAFF.

This clonotype is a singleton in its sample. This may be a read error, as it is one base from a much larger clone. As DNA, the CDR3 is TGTGCCAGCAGTTTCCGGGGGGCGCTTTACGAGCAGTACTTC. Its protein product is CASSFRGALYEQYF. V gene TRBV28 combines with J gene TRBJ2-7, with a possible D match to TRBD2 (7 bases). The CDR3 loop spans 14 amino acids. The V gene's germline CDR1 is MDHEN and CDR2 SYDVKM. The V end lost 3 bases, the J end lost 4 bases, and 13 bases lay between the germline ends.